The 32 T cell receptor beta chains reported below all come from one sample, sequenced in a study of blood T cell repertoires in COVID-19. Sequencing was performed with immunoSEQ multiplex PCR; in TCRdb, only in-frame clones are kept and a portion is missing. This table has approximately 300,000 clones, 85% to 95% appearing once. The sequencing sample was made of PBMCs or T cells enriched from blood (not recorded which). Receptors were obtained from a woman aged 25 to 39 who had been exposed to COVID-19.

This chain connects TRBV11-1 to TRBJ2-1, with TRBD2 matching 15 bases. Unmatched junction bases numbered 7, after V lost 8 bases and J lost 11 bases. The length of the CDR3 is 14 residues. Germline loops: CDR1 SGHAT, CDR2 FQDESV (reference sequence). The CDR3 region is CASQSGTSGGKQFF. For the CDR3, the DNA is TGTGCCAGCCAATCCGGGACTAGCGGGGGGAAGCAGTTCTTC.

This rearrangement joins TRBV6-4 to TRBJ1-2; no reliable D call. The ends were cut back, 7 bases at V and 3 bases at J, with 6 bases in the middle. Germline CDR1 is MRHNA and CDR2 is SNTAGT. This CDR3 comprises 11 residues. The CDR3 nucleotides are TGTGCCAGCAAACGGGACTATGGCTACACCTTC. Encoded protein: CASKRDYGYTF.

The V call is TRBV7-9, the J call TRBJ1-1; TRBD1 aligns across 10 bases. V lost 5 bases and J lost 1; bases outside the gene matches: 10. CDR3 length: 17 amino acids. The germline CDR1 and CDR2 sequences are SEHNR and FQNEAQ (reference sequence). This chain's CDR3 is CASSRRQGANWNTEAFF. The CDR3 DNA reads as TGTGCCAGCAGCAGAAGACAGGGGGCGAATTGGAACACTGAAGCTTTCTTT.

The chain joins TRBV5-1 to TRBJ1-1, with 8 bases that match TRBD1. CDR3 length: 14 residues. Germline CDR1 is SGHRS and CDR2 is YFSETQ. The ends lost 4 bases at V and 6 bases at J; junction bases unmatched: 8. The CDR3 region is CASSVTGERAEAFF. For the CDR3, the DNA is TGCGCCAGCAGCGTGACAGGGGAAAGGGCTGAAGCTTTCTTT. Full variable domain (missing parts from reference TRBV5-1 and TRBJ1-1): KAGVTQTPRYLIKTRGQQVTLSCSPISGHRSVSWYQQTPGQGLQFLFEYFSETQRNKGNFPGRFSGRQFSNSRSEMNVSTLELGDSALYLCASSVTGERAEAFFGQGTRLTVV.

The CDR3 bases are TGCAGTGCTAGTGGAGGGACAATTAATCAGCCCCAGCATTTT. Residues: CSASGGTINQPQHF. The chain uses TRBV20-1 and TRBJ1-5; D might be TRBD1 (6 bases). The germline CDR1 and CDR2 sequences are DFQATT and SNEGSKA (reference sequence). Trimming left V 3 bases short and J 4 bases short, with 13 bases between. The CDR3 length is 14 residues.

This chain connects TRBV5-1 to TRBJ1-1; 12 nucleotides align to TRBD1. CDR1 is SGHRS and CDR2 is YFSETQ in the germline V gene. CDR3 length equals 15 residues. With 4 bases clipped from V and 4 bases from J, the junction kept 5 bases outside the gene matches. In nucleotides, the CDR3 is TGCGCCAGCAGCGGAGGGACAGGGGGCGGCACTGAAGCTTTCTTT. This sequence encodes CASSGGTGGGTEAFF.

The chain uses TRBV6-2 or TRBV6-3 and TRBJ2-3; TRBD2 matches 12 bases. This CDR3 contains 19 residues. Looked up from germline, CDR1 is MNHEY and CDR2 is SVGEGT. V gave up 0 bases and J gave up 5 bases; unmatched junction bases: 12. CDR3: CASSYSISRGTSGLDTQYF. CDR3 sequence (DNA): TGTGCCAGCAGTTACTCCATCAGCCGGGGGACTAGCGGGCTAGATACGCAGTATTTT.

This chain joins TRBV5-1 and TRBJ2-7; TRBD1 might be the D (5 bases). CDR1 and CDR2 from the germline V gene are SGHRS and YFSETQ. Trimming took 4 bases from V and 1 from J, leaving 18 bases between them. The CDR3 contains 16 residues. The CDR3 region is CASSPLGLAGSYEQYF. CDR3 sequence (DNA): TGCGCCAGCAGCCCCTTGGGTCTGGCAGGGTCCTACGAGCAGTACTTC.

The chain recombines TRBV7-9 with TRBJ1-4; maybe TRBD1 (6 bases). With 7 bases removed from V and 6 bases from J, the gap between germline ends came to 18 bases. This CDR3 spans 15 amino acids. Per germline, CDR1 SEHNR and CDR2 FQNEAQ (reference sequence). CDR3 residues: CASTEGGLFDEKLFF. CDR3 bases: TGTGCCAGCACCGAGGGGGGGTTATTTGATGAAAAACTGTTTTTT.

The V and J genes are TRBV30 and TRBJ1-2, with D unresolved. Trimming pared 0 bases from V and 4 bases from J, leaving 12 bases between. Germline V gives CDR1 GTSNPN, CDR2 SVGIG (reference sequence). This CDR3 contains 14 residues. The CDR3: CAWSVNVGAYGYTF. DNA of the CDR3: TGTGCCTGGAGTGTAAATGTGGGAGCCTATGGCTACACCTTC.

The V and J genes are TRBV29-1 and TRBJ2-1, with TRBD1 matching 8 bases. V lost 7 bases to trimming and J lost 1 base; unmatched junction nucleotides: 9. CDR1 and CDR2 (germline): SQVTM, ANQGSEA. CDR3 length equals 15 residues. The CDR3 is CSGSGTGYSYNEQFF. The CDR3 DNA is TGCAGCGGTAGTGGGACAGGCTATTCCTACAATGAGCAGTTCTTC.

V gene TRBV5-6 combines with J gene TRBJ2-1; 11 bases agree with TRBD1. Germline lookup yields CDR1 SGHDT and CDR2 YYEEEE. Trimming removed 2 bases from V and 14 bases from J; junction bases left unmatched: 3. The CDR3 has 12 amino acids. This CDR3 is CASSLGDRGKFF. The CDR3 DNA follows: TGTGCCAGCAGCTTAGGGGACAGGGGGAAGTTCTTC.

The rearrangement links TRBV18 to TRBJ2-1; maybe TRBD2 (6 bases). The CDR3 is made up of 13 amino acids. With 3 bases removed from V and 4 bases from J, the gap between germline ends came to 7 bases. Germline CDR1 KGHSH, CDR2 LQKENI. The CDR3, as DNA: TGTGCCAGCTCACCGCGGGGTTACAATGAGCAGTTCTTC. As protein: CASSPRGYNEQFF.

CDR3 sequence (DNA): TGCGCCAGCAGCCCGGGCGTAAAAACAGGGGACAATGAGCAGTTCTTC. Translation gives CASSPGVKTGDNEQFF. The rearrangement uses TRBV5-1 and TRBJ2-1; 7 nucleotides agree with TRBD1. This CDR3 spans 16 amino acids. Germline V gene sequence: CDR1 SGHRS, CDR2 YFSETQ. V lost 4 bases, J lost 5 bases, and 12 bases stayed unmatched.

V is TRBV7-8 and J is TRBJ2-7; D remains unclear. Germline CDR1 reads SGHVS; CDR2 reads FQNEAQ. The CDR3 is 14 amino acids. Trimming cost V 1 base and J 2 bases, with 9 bases left between them. The CDR3 sequence is CASSLVVRTYEQYF. In DNA form, the CDR3 reads TGTGCCAGCAGCTTAGTCGTCAGGACCTACGAGCAGTACTTC.

The chain is built from TRBV11-3 and TRBJ2-1; 10 nucleotides line up with TRBD1. Losses at the gene ends were 6 bases for V and 1 base for J; bases not matched to a gene: 6. The CDR3 sequence is 16 residues long. CDR1 SGHNT and CDR2 YENEEA come from the germline V gene. The CDR3 DNA follows: TGTGCCAGCAGTTTGGGACAGGGGTGGTCCTACAATGAGCAGTTCTTC. This codes for CASSLGQGWSYNEQFF. Based on the CDR3 plus reference TRBV11-3 and TRBJ2-1, the full variable domain is EAGVVQSPRYKIIEKKQPVAFWCNPISGHNTLYWYLQNLGQGPELLIRYENEEAVDDSQLPKDRFSAERLKGVDSTLKIQPAELGDSAVYLCASSLGQGWSYNEQFFGPGTRLTVL.

The V gene is TRBV7-2, the J gene TRBJ2-7, with TRBD2 matching 11 bases. The CDR3 consists of 18 residues. V was clipped by 1 base and J by 0 bases; unmatched bases: 8. Germline CDR1 and CDR2: SGHTA and FQGNSA. For the CDR3, the DNA is TGTGCCAGCAGCTTAGTCGCTAGCGGGGGGACCAGCTCCTACGAGCAGTACTTC. It is translated as CASSLVASGGTSSYEQYF.

The genes are TRBV5-1 and TRBJ2-3, with TRBD2 matching 11 bases. CDR1 is SGHRS, CDR2 YFSETQ, per germline. CDR3 length equals 16 residues. Trimming at V came to 2 bases and at J to 2 bases, leaving 4 bases not matched to a gene. This CDR3 is CASSFLAGGPTDTQYF. The CDR3 region has the DNA TGCGCCAGCAGCTTCTTAGCGGGGGGGCCCACAGATACGCAGTATTTT.

The chain uses TRBV4-2 and TRBJ2-1; 9 bases line up with TRBD2. The CDR3 loop spans 16 amino acids. V trimming: 3 bases; J trimming: 3 bases; junction bases outside the gene matches: 6. CDR1 and CDR2 (germline): LGHNA, YNFKEQ. CDR3 nucleotides: TGTGCCAGCAGCCACCGTAGCGGGGGAGGCTACAATGAGCAGTTCTTC. It is translated as CASSHRSGGGYNEQFF.

In this sample, this clone turned up once. In the same sample, other DNA sequences code for this CDR3. The V and J genes are TRBV12-3 or TRBV12-4 and TRBJ2-7; maybe TRBD1 (6 bases). V was trimmed by 2 bases and J by 4 bases, leaving 6 bases between them. This CDR3 region has 12 residues. For the CDR3, the DNA is TGTGCCAGCAGTTTAAGGGGGTACGAGCAGTACTTC. It encodes CASSLRGYEQYF.

The rearrangement joins TRBV27 to TRBJ1-1; TRBD1 agrees at 9 bases. V trimming: 3 bases; J trimming: 11 bases; junction bases outside the gene matches: 10. CDR3 length: 14 residues. In germline, CDR1 is MNHEY, CDR2 SMNVEV (reference sequence). This chain's CDR3 is CASSLNRGRGSAFF. CDR3 in DNA: TGTGCCAGCAGTTTGAACAGGGGGCGGGGTTCGGCTTTCTTT.

The chain carries TRBV30 and TRBJ1-1; D might be TRBD1 (5 bases). Trimming shortened V by 2 bases and J by 8 bases, and 15 bases separated the two germline ends. The V gene's germline CDR1 is GTSNPN and CDR2 SVGIG (reference sequence). The CDR3 has 13 residues. The chain's CDR3 is CAWSSGLEGEAFF. For the CDR3, the DNA is TGTGCCTGGAGTTCTGGCCTGGAGGGGGAAGCTTTCTTT.

V is TRBV18 and J is TRBJ2-1; a possible D gene is TRBD1 (6 bases). Germline assignment: CDR1 KGHSH and CDR2 LQKENI. Deletions cut 1 base from V and 4 bases from J, with 14 bases between. This CDR3 has 16 amino acids. CDR3 protein: CASSPQPGQGYNEQFF. CDR3 bases: TGTGCCAGCTCACCACAACCGGGACAAGGATACAATGAGCAGTTCTTC.

This clone was found once. The V call is TRBV27, the J call TRBJ2-2; TRBD1 might be the D (6 bases). The CDR3 sequence is 14 residues long. With 4 bases removed from V and 2 bases from J, the gap between germline ends came to 8 bases. Germline V gives CDR1 MNHEY, CDR2 SMNVEV (reference sequence). The CDR3 here is CASSWDTNTGELFF. The CDR3 nucleotides read TGTGCCAGCAGTTGGGACACCAACACCGGGGAGCTGTTTTTT.

This clone was seen once. The CDR3 nucleotides read TGTGCCAGCAGCGTCACACAGACTGGAAACACCATATATTTT. Translated: CASSVTQTGNTIYF. This chain links TRBV9 with TRBJ1-3; the D is unclear. V shed 2 bases and J shed 2 bases, with 8 bases lying between them. CDR3 size: 14 residues. The germline gives CDR1 SGDLS, CDR2 YYNGEE.

This chain connects TRBV5-5 to TRBJ1-5; TRBD1 aligns across 8 bases. V gave up 2 bases and J gave up 7 bases; unmatched junction bases: 8. This CDR3 region has 15 residues. Germline CDR1 reads SGHKS; CDR2 reads YYEKEE (reference sequence). The chain's CDR3 is CASSFRTGLGQPQHF. CDR3 DNA sequence: TGTGCCAGCAGCTTCCGGACAGGGTTGGGCCAGCCCCAGCATTTT.

The gene calls are TRBV7-9 and TRBJ1-3; D is undetermined. This CDR3 is 19 amino acids long. Germline V gene sequence: CDR1 SEHNR, CDR2 FQNEAQ (reference sequence). V dropped 1 base and J dropped 2 bases, with 21 bases sitting between them. For the CDR3, the DNA is TGTGCCAGCAGCTTAGGTAGCCGTCGTAGAGGCGGCCCTGGAAACACCATATATTTT. It codes for CASSLGSRRRGGPGNTIYF.

The chain combines TRBV19 with TRBJ1-4; D may be TRBD1 (5 bases). Germline V lookup: CDR1 LNHDA, CDR2 SQIVND (reference sequence). V lost 5 bases and J 4 bases, leaving 23 bases between the germline ends. This CDR3 comprises 18 residues. In DNA, the CDR3 is TGTGCCAGTAGTTCACTACTCACGACAGATGCAGATAATGAAAAACTGTTTTTT. This gives the protein CASSSLLTTDADNEKLFF. Full variable domain (remainder filled in from reference TRBV19 and TRBJ1-4): DGGITQSPKYLFRKEGQNVTLSCEQNLNHDAMYWYRQDPGQGLRLIYYSQIVNDFQKGDIAEGYSVSREKKESFPLTVTSAQKNPTAFYLCASSSLLTTDADNEKLFFGSGTQLSVL.

The chain combines TRBV3-1 (or the pseudogene TRBV3-2) with TRBJ1-5; D remains ambiguous. CDR1 is LGHDT, CDR2 YNNKEL, per germline (reference sequence). This CDR3 contains 16 residues. V gave up 0 bases and J gave up 3 bases, with 12 bases separating them. CDR3 coding DNA: TGTGCCAGCAGCCAAGATTGTGGGCCTTTCAATCAGCCCCAGCATTTT. Protein sequence: CASSQDCGPFNQPQHF.

The rearrangement joins TRBV11-2 to TRBJ2-6, with 9 bases aligning to TRBD1. Germline CDR1 reads SGHAT; CDR2 reads FQNNGV. Trimming at V came to 3 bases and at J to 0 bases, leaving 6 bases not matched to a gene. This CDR3 spans 18 amino acids. The CDR3 DNA reads as TGTGCCAGCAGCTTCCGGACAGGGGCGAGCTCTGGGGCCAACGTCCTGACTTTC. It yields the protein CASSFRTGASSGANVLTF.

The J gene is TRBJ1-6, the V gene TRBV5-6; 7 nucleotides line up with TRBD1. The CDR3 is 15 residues long. Trimming removed 4 bases from V and 5 bases from J; junction bases left unmatched: 6. Germline loops: CDR1 SGHDT, CDR2 YYEEEE. Here the CDR3 DNA reads TGTGCCAGCAGCACGGAGGGGGCTAATAATTCACCCCTCCACTTT. Amino acids: CASSTEGANNSPLHF.

The rearrangement joins TRBV7-2 to TRBJ2-1, with 13 bases that match TRBD2. V trimming: 5 bases; J trimming: 4 bases; junction bases outside the gene matches: 5. Germline values: CDR1 SGHTA, CDR2 FQGNSA. This CDR3 region has 16 residues. For the CDR3, the DNA is TGTGCCAGCAGCCCGAGGACTAGCGGGGGTTACAATGAGCAGTTCTTC. This encodes CASSPRTSGGYNEQFF.